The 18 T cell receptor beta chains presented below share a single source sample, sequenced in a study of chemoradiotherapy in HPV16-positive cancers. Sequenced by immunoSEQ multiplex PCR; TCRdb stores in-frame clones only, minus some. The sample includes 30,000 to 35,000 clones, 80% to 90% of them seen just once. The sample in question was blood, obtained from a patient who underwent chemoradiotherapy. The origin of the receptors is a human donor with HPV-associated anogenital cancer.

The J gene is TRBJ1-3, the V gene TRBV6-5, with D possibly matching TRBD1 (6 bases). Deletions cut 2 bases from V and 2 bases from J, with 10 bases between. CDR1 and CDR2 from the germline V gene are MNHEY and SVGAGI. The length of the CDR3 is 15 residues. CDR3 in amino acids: CASSYRTETGNTIYF. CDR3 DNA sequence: TGTGCCAGCAGTTACAGGACAGAGACTGGAAACACCATATATTTT.

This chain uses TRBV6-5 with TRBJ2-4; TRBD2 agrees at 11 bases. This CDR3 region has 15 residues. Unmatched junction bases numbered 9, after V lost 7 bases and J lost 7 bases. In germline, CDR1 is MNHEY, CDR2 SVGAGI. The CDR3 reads CASTDLAGGRNIQYF. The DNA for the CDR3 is TGTGCCAGCACCGATCTAGCGGGAGGCCGGAACATTCAGTACTTC.

CDR3 region: CASSQGNGHQETQYF. In DNA, the CDR3 is TGCGCCAGCAGCCAAGGGAACGGGCATCAAGAGACCCAGTACTTC. The V and J genes are TRBV4-3 and TRBJ2-5; D gene ambiguous. Trimming pared 1 base from V and 2 bases from J, leaving 11 bases between. The CDR3 consists of 15 residues. The germline CDR1 and CDR2 sequences are LGHNA and YSLEER.

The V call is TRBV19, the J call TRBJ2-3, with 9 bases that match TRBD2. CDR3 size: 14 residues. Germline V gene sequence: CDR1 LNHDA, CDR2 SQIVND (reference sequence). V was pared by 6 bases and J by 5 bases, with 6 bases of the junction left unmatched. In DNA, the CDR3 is TGTGCCAGTAGAGAACGCGGGAGGGGAGATACGCAGTATTTT. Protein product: CASRERGRGDTQYF.

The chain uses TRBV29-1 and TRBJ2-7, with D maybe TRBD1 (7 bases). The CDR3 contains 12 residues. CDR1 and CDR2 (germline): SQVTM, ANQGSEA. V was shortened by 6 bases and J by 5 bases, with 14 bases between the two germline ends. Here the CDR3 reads CSVRDRPNEQYF. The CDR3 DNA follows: TGCAGCGTGCGGGACAGACCTAACGAGCAGTACTTC.

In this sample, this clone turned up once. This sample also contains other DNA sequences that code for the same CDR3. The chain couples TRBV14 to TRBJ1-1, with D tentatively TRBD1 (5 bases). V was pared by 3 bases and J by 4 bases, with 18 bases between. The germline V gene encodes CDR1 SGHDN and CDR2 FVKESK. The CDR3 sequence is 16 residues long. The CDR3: CASSHLGRALSTEAFF. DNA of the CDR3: TGTGCCAGCAGCCATTTGGGGCGGGCCTTGAGCACTGAAGCTTTCTTT.

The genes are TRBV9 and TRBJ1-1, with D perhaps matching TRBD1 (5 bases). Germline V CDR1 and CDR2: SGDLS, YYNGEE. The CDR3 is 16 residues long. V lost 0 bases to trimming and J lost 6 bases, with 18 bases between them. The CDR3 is CASSVEKGRGSPEAFF. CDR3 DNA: TGTGCCAGCAGCGTAGAGAAGGGGAGGGGCAGCCCTGAAGCTTTCTTT.

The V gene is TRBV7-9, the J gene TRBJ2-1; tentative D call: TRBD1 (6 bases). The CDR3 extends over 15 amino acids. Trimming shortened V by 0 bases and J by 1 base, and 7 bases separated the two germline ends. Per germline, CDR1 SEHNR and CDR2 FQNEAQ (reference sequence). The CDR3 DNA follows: TGTGCCAGCAGCTTAGCGGGGGCGTCCTACAATGAGCAGTTCTTC. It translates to CASSLAGASYNEQFF. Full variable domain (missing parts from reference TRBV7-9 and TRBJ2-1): DTGVSQNPRHKITKRGQNVTFRCDPISEHNRLYWYRQTLGQGPEFLTYFQNEAQLEKSRLLSDRFSAERPKGSFSTLEIQRTEQGDSAMYLCASSLAGASYNEQFFGPGTRLTVL.

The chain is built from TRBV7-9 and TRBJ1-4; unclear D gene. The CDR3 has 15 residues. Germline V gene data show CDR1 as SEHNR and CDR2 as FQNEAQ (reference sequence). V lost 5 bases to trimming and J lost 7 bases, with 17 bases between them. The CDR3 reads CASSAWGAVGEKLFF. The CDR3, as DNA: TGTGCCAGCAGCGCATGGGGAGCAGTGGGTGAAAAACTGTTTTTT.

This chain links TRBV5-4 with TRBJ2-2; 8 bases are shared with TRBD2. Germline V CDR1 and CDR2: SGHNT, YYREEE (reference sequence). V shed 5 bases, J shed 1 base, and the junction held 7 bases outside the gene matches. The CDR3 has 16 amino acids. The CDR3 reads CASSSGLALNTGELFF. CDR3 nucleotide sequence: TGTGCCAGCAGTTCAGGACTAGCCCTGAACACCGGGGAGCTGTTTTTT.

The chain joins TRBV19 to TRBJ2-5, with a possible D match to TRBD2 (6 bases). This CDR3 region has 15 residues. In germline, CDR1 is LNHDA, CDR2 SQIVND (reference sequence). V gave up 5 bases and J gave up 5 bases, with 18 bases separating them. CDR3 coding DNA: TGTGCCAGTAGTGCCACCCCGACTGGGGGGGAGACCCAGTACTTC. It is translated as CASSATPTGGETQYF.

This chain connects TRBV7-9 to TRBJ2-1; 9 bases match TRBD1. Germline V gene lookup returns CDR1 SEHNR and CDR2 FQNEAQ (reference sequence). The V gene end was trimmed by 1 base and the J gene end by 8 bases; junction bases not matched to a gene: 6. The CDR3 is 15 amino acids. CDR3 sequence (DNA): TGTGCCAGCAGCTTAGTGCGGGACAGGGTCGATGAGCAGTTCTTC. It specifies CASSLVRDRVDEQFF. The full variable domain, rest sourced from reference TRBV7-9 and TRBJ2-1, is DTGVSQNPRHKITKRGQNVTFRCDPISEHNRLYWYRQTLGQGPEFLTYFQNEAQLEKSRLLSDRFSAERPKGSFSTLEIQRTEQGDSAMYLCASSLVRDRVDEQFFGPGTRLTVL.

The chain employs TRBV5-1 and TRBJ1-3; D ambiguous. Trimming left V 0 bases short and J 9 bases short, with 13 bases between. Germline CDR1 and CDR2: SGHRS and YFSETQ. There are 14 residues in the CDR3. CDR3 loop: CASSLGQAIGTIYF. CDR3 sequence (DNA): TGCGCCAGCAGCTTGGGTCAGGCGATTGGCACCATATATTTT. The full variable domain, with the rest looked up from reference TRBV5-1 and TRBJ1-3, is KAGVTQTPRYLIKTRGQQVTLSCSPISGHRSVSWYQQTPGQGLQFLFEYFSETQRNKGNFPGRFSGRQFSNSRSEMNVSTLELGDSALYLCASSLGQAIGTIYFGEGSWLTVV.

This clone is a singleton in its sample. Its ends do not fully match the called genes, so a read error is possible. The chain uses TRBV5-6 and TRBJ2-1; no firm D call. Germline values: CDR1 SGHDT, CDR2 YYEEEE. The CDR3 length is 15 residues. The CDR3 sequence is CANSPGFSSYNEQFF. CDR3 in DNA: TGTGCCAACAGCCCCGGGTTTAGCTCCTACAATGAGCAGTTCTTC.

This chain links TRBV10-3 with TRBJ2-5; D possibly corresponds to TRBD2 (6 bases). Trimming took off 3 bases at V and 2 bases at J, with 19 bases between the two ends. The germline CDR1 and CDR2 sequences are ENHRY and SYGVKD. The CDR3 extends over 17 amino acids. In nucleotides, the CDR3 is TGTGCCATCAGTGACCCCGGGCGGGACCTCGGGCAAGAGACCCAGTACTTC. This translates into CAISDPGRDLGQETQYF.

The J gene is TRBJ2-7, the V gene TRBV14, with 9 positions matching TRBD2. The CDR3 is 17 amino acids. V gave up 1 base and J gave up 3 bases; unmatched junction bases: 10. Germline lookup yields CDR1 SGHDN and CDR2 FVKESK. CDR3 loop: CASSQVPGRGGLYEQYF. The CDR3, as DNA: TGTGCCAGCAGCCAAGTCCCCGGGCGGGGGGGCCTCTACGAGCAGTACTTC. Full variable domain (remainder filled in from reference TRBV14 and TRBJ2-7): EAGVTQFPSHSVIEKGQTVTLRCDPISGHDNLYWYRRVMGKEIKFLLHFVKESKQDESGMPNNRFLAERTGGTYSTLKVQPAELEDSGVYFCASSQVPGRGGLYEQYFGPGTRLTVT.

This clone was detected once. The DNA of the CDR3 is TGTGCCAGCAGACTAGGACAGGTCTACGAGCAGTACTTC. It is translated as CASRLGQVYEQYF. The chain carries TRBV6-5 and TRBJ2-7, with 7 bases identical to TRBD1. This CDR3 has 13 amino acids. Looked up from germline, CDR1 is MNHEY and CDR2 is SVGAGI. V shed 6 bases and J 3 bases; nucleotides not matched to a gene: 5.

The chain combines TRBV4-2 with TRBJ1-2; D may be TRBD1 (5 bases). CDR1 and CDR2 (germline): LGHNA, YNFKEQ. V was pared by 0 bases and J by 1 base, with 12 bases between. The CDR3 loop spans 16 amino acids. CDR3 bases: TGTGCCAGCAGCCAAGAGGGGGTGACAGTTAACTATGGCTACACCTTC. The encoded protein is CASSQEGVTVNYGYTF.